Below, 2 T cell receptor beta chains from the same sample are listed, as sequenced in a study of blood T cell repertoires in COVID-19. Sequenced by immunoSEQ multiplex PCR; TCRdb stores in-frame clones only, minus some. In the table there are 140,000 to 150,000 clones, around four fifths of which are singletons. The sample comprised PBMCs or T cells enriched from blood (not recorded which). All receptors derive from a woman in her 50s who had recovered from COVID-19.

This clone came up a few times. The rearrangement links TRBV5-1 to TRBJ1-5; 7 bases are a match to TRBD1. Trimming at V came to 4 bases and at J to 5 bases, leaving 3 bases not matched to a gene. The germline V gene encodes CDR1 SGHRS and CDR2 YFSETQ. This CDR3 has 13 amino acids. The CDR3 nucleotides read TGCGCCAGCAGCATCGGGACAGATCAGCCCCAGCATTTT. Translating gives CASSIGTDQPQHF.

This clone was recorded once. The CDR3 reads CAIRLNEKLFF. Written as DNA, the CDR3 is TGTGCCATTCGACTTAATGAAAAACTGTTTTTT. The genes are TRBV2 and TRBJ1-4; no firm D call. Trimming took 10 bases from V and 4 from J, leaving 7 bases between them. This CDR3 region has 11 residues. CDR1 is SNHLY, CDR2 FYNNEI, per germline.